The present T cell receptor beta chain was sequenced within a study of post-analysis software for immune sequencing data. Whole-study context: Disease courses included relapsing-remitting, secondary progressive and progressive-relapsing multiple sclerosis.

Trimming removed 7 bases from V and 13 bases from J, with 22 bases in between. The germline V gene encodes CDR1 SQVTM and CDR2 ANQGSEA. The CDR3 runs 12 residues. Findings of the study overall: In patients, about five TRBV segments were more frequent than in controls, with TRBV5-6, TRBV5-1 and TRBV20-1 among them. By F measure, strong co-clustering occurred among samples prepared in the same batch. Controls had significantly higher normalized Chao1 diversity than multiple sclerosis patients.

Prepared TCR beta cDNA libraries contained unique molecular identifiers. Once about 0.85 to 11 million T cells were used, about 490,000 cDNA molecules resulted. TCRdb re-called the PCR reads through MiXCR, storing one row per CDR3 protein. Of fewer than 850,000 distinct CDR3 sequences listed, approximately 30% are singletons. This clonotype was counted ten times or more. The antigen remains undetermined. The sample consisted of blood. The TCR sequence derives from a girl between 5 and 17 years old with multiple sclerosis. V gene TRBV29-1 combines with J gene TRBJ2-5; no firm D call. The CDR3 nucleotides are TGCAGCGCCGACGGACGCCCCCTCTCTCTGTACTTC. The encoded protein is CSADGRPLSLYF. Full variable domain (remainder filled in from reference TRBV29-1 and TRBJ2-5): SAVISQKPSRDICQRGTSLTIQCQVDSQVTMMFWYRQQPGQSLTLIATANQGSEATYESGFVIDKFPISRPNLTFSTLTVSNMSPEDSSIYLCSADGRPLSLYFGPGTRLLVL.